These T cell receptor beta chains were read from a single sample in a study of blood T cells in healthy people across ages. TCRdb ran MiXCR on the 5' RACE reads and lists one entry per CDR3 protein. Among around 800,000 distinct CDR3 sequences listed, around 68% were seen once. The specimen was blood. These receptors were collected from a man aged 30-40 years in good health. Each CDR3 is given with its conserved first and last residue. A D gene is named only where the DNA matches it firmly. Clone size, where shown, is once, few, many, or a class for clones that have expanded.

CDR3 protein: CASRQTAGRFYEQYF
CDR3 DNA: TGTGCCAGCAGACAAACCGCAGGGAGGTTTTACGAGCAGTACTTC
J gene: TRBJ2-7
V gene: TRBV7-2
D gene: -
clone size: -

CDR3 protein: CSAGTVNTGELFF
CDR3 DNA: TGCAGTGCAGGGACAGTTAACACCGGGGAGTTGTTTTTT
J gene: TRBJ2-2
V gene: TRBV20-1
D gene: TRBD1
clone size: -

CDR3 protein: CSARDIRAMEGTDTQYF
CDR3 DNA: TGCAGTGCTAGAGATATACGAGCGATGGAGGGGACAGATACGCAGTATTTT
J gene: TRBJ2-3
V gene: TRBV20-1
D gene: -
clone size: -

CDR3 protein: CASSYSGGPVTGELFF
CDR3 DNA: TGTGCCAGCAGTTACTCCGGGGGGCCGGTCACCGGGGAGCTGTTTTTT
J gene: TRBJ2-2
V gene: TRBV6-5
D gene: -
clone size: -

CDR3 protein: CASSLGGAYEKLFF
CDR3 DNA: TGTGCCAGCAGCTTGGGGGGGGCATATGAAAAACTGTTTTTT
J gene: TRBJ1-4
V gene: TRBV7-9
D gene: -
clone size: -

CDR3 protein: CASSQDRSRVDPDTQYF
CDR3 DNA: TGCGCCAGCAGCCAAGATCGGAGCCGGGTGGATCCAGATACGCAGTATTTT
J gene: TRBJ2-3
V gene: TRBV4-3
D gene: -
clone size: few

CDR3 protein: CSVIKDRRYEQYF
CDR3 DNA: TGCAGCGTCATAAAAGACAGACGCTACGAGCAGTACTTC
J gene: TRBJ2-7
V gene: TRBV29-1
D gene: -
clone size: -

CDR3 protein: CATSESGQTASYNEQFF
CDR3 DNA: TGTGCCACCAGTGAGTCTGGACAGACTGCCTCCTACAATGAGCAGTTCTTC
J gene: TRBJ2-1
V gene: TRBV24-1
D gene: -
clone size: -

CDR3 protein: CASSVDGVGLNTEAFF
CDR3 DNA: TGTGCCAGCAGCGTCGATGGGGTAGGGTTGAACACTGAAGCTTTCTTT
J gene: TRBJ1-1
V gene: TRBV7-3
D gene: -
clone size: -

CDR3 protein: CASRRESTGKNYGCTF
CDR3 DNA: -
J gene: TRBJ1-2
V gene: TRBV21-1
D gene: -
clone size: -

CDR3 protein: CASSERSGANVLTF
CDR3 DNA: TGTGCCAGCAGCGAGAGGAGTGGGGCCAACGTCCTGACTTTC
J gene: TRBJ2-6
V gene: TRBV9
D gene: -
clone size: -

CDR3 protein: CSARDGGGASGNEQFF
CDR3 DNA: TGCAGTGCTAGAGATGGAGGGGGCGCCTCAGGGAATGAGCAGTTCTTC
J gene: TRBJ2-1
V gene: TRBV20-1
D gene: -
clone size: -

CDR3 protein: CASSAWDRGGTNYGYTF
CDR3 DNA: TGTGCCAGCAGTGCCTGGGACAGGGGGGGAACTAACTATGGCTACACCTTC
J gene: TRBJ1-2
V gene: TRBV25-1
D gene: TRBD1
clone size: -

CDR3 protein: CSARAHRGEWGYTF
CDR3 DNA: TGCAGTGCTAGAGCCCACAGGGGGGAATGGGGCTACACCTTC
J gene: TRBJ1-2
V gene: TRBV20-1
D gene: TRBD1
clone size: -

CDR3 protein: CASSLWGSLAGAKPYEQYF
CDR3 DNA: TGTGCCAGCAGTTTATGGGGCAGCCTGGCAGGGGCTAAACCCTACGAGCAGTACTTC
J gene: TRBJ2-7
V gene: TRBV27
D gene: -
clone size: few

CDR3 protein: CASSGGTTPTYEQYF
CDR3 DNA: TGCGCCAGCAGCGGGGGGACGACACCAACCTACGAGCAGTACTTC
J gene: TRBJ2-7
V gene: TRBV5-1
D gene: -
clone size: few

CDR3 protein: CATKDPASYEQYF
CDR3 DNA: TGTGCCACCAAAGACCCGGCATCCTACGAGCAGTACTTC
J gene: TRBJ2-7
V gene: TRBV28
D gene: -
clone size: -

CDR3 protein: CSPPRRGPYNEQYF
CDR3 DNA: TGCAGTCCCCCCCGGCGGGGGCCCTACAATGAGCAGTACTTC
J gene: TRBJ2-5
V gene: TRBV20-1
D gene: -
clone size: -